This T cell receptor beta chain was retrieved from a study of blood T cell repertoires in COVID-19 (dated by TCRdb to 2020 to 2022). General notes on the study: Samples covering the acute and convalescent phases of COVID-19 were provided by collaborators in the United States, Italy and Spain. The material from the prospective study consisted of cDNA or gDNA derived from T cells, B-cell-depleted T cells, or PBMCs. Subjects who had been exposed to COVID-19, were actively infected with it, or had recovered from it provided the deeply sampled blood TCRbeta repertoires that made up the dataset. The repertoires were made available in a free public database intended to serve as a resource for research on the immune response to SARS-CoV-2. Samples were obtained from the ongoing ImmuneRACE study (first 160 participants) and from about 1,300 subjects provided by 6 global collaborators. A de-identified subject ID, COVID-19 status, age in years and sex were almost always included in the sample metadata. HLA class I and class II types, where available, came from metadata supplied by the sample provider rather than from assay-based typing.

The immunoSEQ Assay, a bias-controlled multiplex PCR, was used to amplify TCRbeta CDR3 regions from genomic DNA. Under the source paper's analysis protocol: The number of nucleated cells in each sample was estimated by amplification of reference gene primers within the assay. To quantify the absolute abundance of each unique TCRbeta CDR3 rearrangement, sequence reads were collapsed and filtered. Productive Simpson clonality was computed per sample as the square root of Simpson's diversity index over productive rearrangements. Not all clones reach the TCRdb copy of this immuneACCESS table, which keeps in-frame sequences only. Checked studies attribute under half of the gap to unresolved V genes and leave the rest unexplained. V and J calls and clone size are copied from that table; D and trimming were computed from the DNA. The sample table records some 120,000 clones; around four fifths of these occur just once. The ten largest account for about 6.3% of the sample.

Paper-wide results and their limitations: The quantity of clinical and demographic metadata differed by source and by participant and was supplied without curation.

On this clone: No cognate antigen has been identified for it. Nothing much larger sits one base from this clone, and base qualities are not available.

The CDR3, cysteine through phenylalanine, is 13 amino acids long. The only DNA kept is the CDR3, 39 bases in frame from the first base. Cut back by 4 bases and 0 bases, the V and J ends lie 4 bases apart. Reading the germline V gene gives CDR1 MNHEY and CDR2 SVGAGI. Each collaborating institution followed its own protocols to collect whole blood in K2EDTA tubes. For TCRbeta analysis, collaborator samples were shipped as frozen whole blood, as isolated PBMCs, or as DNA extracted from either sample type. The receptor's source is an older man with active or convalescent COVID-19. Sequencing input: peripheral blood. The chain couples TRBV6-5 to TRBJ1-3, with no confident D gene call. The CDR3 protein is CASSFSSGNTIYF. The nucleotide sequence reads TGTGCCAGCAGTTTTAGCTCTGGAAACACCATATATTTT.